The 5 T cell receptor beta chains given below trace back to one sample, sequenced in a study of blood T cell repertoires in COVID-19. Libraries were prepared by immunoSEQ multiplex PCR; TCRdb keeps only in-frame clonotypes and omits some of them. Altogether about 130,000 clones are present, about four fifths being singletons, with the ten largest covering 15% to 20%. The sample comprised PBMCs or T cells enriched from blood (not recorded which). These TCRs come from a man aged 25-45 years who had recovered from COVID-19.

This clone was observed once. The chain employs TRBV7-9 and TRBJ1-2; D is uncertain. V was cut by 3 bases and J by 8 bases, with 10 bases left in between. Germline-derived CDR1 and CDR2 are SEHNR and FQNEAQ (reference sequence). This CDR3 contains 12 residues. Here the CDR3 DNA reads TGTGCCAGCAGCTTGGGCGGGCTCGGCTACACCTTC. It codes for CASSLGGLGYTF.

The chain employs TRBV19 and TRBJ2-1, with 7 bases aligning to TRBD1. J lost 3 bases, V lost 4 bases, and 6 bases had no gene match. The CDR3 sequence is 15 residues long. Germline CDR1 LNHDA, CDR2 SQIVND (reference sequence). CDR3 nucleotides: TGTGCCAGTAGTACCGGGACAGACCTCTACAATGAGCAGTTCTTC. It is translated as CASSTGTDLYNEQFF. The variable domain in full, completed from reference TRBV19 and TRBJ2-1, reads DGGITQSPKYLFRKEGQNVTLSCEQNLNHDAMYWYRQDPGQGLRLIYYSQIVNDFQKGDIAEGYSVSREKKESFPLTVTSAQKNPTAFYLCASSTGTDLYNEQFFGPGTRLTVL.

The V call is TRBV12-5, the J call TRBJ2-3, with 14 bases aligning to TRBD2. Germline V gene data show CDR1 as LGHNT and CDR2 as FRNRAP. The V and J ends lost 7 bases and 4 bases, in that order; junction bases with no gene match: 22. The CDR3 is 21 residues long. Here the CDR3 DNA reads TGTGCTAGTGCCCCGGCAGCCACCAAGACTAGCGGGGGGGCCCGGGCAGATACGCAGTATTTT. Residues: CASAPAATKTSGGARADTQYF.

This clone was seen ten or more times. The rearrangement joins TRBV4-2 to TRBJ2-3, with a tentative D call TRBD2 (6 bases). CDR3 length: 16 residues. Trimming stripped 6 bases from V and 2 bases from J, with 18 bases between. In germline, CDR1 is LGHNA, CDR2 YNFKEQ. The CDR3 nucleotides read TGTGCCAGCAGTCCGCTTACAGCGGGTAACACAGATACGCAGTATTTT. This codes for CASSPLTAGNTDTQYF.

J is TRBJ2-5 and V is TRBV4-2, with TRBD1 matching 12 bases. Losses at the gene ends were 3 bases for V and 4 bases for J; bases not matched to a gene: 3. Germline V gives CDR1 LGHNA, CDR2 YNFKEQ. The CDR3 runs to 15 residues. CDR3 in amino acids: CASSQGTGGLETQYF. For the CDR3, the DNA is TGTGCCAGCAGCCAGGGGACAGGGGGCTTAGAGACCCAGTACTTC.